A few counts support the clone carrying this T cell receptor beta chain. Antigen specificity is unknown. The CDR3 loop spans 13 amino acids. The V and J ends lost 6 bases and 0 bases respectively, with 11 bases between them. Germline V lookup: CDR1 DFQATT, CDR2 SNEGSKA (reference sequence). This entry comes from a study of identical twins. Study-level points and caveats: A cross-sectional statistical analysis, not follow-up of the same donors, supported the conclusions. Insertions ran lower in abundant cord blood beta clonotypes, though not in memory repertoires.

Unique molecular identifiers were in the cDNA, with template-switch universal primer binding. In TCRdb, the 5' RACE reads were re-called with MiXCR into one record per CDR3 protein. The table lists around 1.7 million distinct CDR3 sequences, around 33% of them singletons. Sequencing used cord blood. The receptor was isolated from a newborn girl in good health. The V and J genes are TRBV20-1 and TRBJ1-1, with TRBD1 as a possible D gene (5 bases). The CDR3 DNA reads TGCAGTGCCCTAGGACACATGAACACTGAAGCTTTCTTT. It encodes CSALGHMNTEAFF.